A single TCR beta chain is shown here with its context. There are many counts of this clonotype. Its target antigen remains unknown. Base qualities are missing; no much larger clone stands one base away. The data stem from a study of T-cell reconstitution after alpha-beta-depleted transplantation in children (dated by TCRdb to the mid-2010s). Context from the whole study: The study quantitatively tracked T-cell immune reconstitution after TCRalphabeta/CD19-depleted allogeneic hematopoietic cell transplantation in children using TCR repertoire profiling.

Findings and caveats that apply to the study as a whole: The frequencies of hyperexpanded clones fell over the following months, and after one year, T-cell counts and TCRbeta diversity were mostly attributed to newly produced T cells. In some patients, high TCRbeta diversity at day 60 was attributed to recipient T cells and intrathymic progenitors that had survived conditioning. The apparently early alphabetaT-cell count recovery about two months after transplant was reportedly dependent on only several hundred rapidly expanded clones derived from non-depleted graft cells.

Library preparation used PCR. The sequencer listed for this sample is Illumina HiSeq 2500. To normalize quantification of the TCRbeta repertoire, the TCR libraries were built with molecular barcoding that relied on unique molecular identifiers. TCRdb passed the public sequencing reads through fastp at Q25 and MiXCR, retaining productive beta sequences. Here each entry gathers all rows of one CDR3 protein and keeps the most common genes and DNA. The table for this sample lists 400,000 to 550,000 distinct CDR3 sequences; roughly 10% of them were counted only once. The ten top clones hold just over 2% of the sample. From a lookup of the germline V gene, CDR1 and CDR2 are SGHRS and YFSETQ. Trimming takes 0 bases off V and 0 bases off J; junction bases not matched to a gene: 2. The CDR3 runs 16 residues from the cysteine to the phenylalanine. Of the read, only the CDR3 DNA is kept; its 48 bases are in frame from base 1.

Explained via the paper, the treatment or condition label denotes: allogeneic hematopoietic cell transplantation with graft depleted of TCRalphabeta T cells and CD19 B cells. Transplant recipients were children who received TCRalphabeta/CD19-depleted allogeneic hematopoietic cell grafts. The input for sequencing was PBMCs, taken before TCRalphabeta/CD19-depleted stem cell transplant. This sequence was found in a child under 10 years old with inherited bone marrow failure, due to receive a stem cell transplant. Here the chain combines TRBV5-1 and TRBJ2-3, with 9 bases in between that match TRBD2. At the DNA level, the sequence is TGCGCCAGCAGCTTGGTAGCGGGAGTAAGCACAGATACGCAGTATTTT. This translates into CASSLVAGVSTDTQYF.